This T cell receptor beta chain was obtained from a study of PD-L1 blockade in urothelial cancer. Clones were read by immunoSEQ multiplex PCR, and TCRdb kept only the in-frame ones, dropping some. The table includes around 29,000 clones, approximately 80% detected once. As for time point: peripheral blood 6 weeks after treatment start. CDR1 is GTSNPN, CDR2 SVGIG, per germline (reference sequence). The length of the CDR3 is 16 residues. Losses at the gene ends were 2 bases for V and 1 base for J; bases not matched to a gene: 9. Sample: PBMCs, taken around atezolizumab (anti-PD-L1) treatment. This clonotype was obtained from a man between 70 and 80 years old with urothelial cancer. This rearrangement joins TRBV30 to TRBJ1-1; the match to TRBD1 covers 8 bases. DNA of the CDR3: TGTGCCTGGAGTCCCAGGACAGGGAGAGCGAACACTGAAGCTTTCTTT. It translates to CAWSPRTGRANTEAFF. The entire variable domain, with the rest obtained from reference TRBV30 and TRBJ1-1, is as follows: SQTIHQWPATLVQPVGSPLSLECTVEGTSNPNLYWYRQAAGRGLQLLFYSVGIGQISSEVPQNLSASRPQDRQFILSSKKLLLSDSGFYLCAWSPRTGRANTEAFFGQGTRLTVV.